The clone carrying this TCR beta chain was counted between two and nine times. The target antigen is unknown. Trimming cost V 5 bases and J 2 bases; bases outside gene matches: 3. The CDR3 is 14 residues long. CDR1 and CDR2 from the germline V gene are SEHNR and FQNEAQ (reference sequence). The data derive from a study of T cells after yellow fever vaccination. Study-wide findings and caveats: Weaker, the secondary response peaked sooner, at day 5 versus 15.

MiXCR, applied by TCRdb to the 5' RACE reads, yields one record per CDR3 protein. The sample includes 500,000 to 650,000 distinct CDR3 sequences, around an eighth of them seen just once. This chain joins TRBV7-9 and TRBJ1-2; TRBD1 matches 9 bases. This TCR came from a man aged 25 to 45 who received the YFV17D yellow fever vaccine. The sample in question was PBMCs, obtained on the day of the yellow fever booster vaccination. Here the CDR3 DNA reads TGTGCCAGCAGCGCCGGGACAGGGAACTATGGCTACACCTTC. Amino acid sequence: CASSAGTGNYGYTF.